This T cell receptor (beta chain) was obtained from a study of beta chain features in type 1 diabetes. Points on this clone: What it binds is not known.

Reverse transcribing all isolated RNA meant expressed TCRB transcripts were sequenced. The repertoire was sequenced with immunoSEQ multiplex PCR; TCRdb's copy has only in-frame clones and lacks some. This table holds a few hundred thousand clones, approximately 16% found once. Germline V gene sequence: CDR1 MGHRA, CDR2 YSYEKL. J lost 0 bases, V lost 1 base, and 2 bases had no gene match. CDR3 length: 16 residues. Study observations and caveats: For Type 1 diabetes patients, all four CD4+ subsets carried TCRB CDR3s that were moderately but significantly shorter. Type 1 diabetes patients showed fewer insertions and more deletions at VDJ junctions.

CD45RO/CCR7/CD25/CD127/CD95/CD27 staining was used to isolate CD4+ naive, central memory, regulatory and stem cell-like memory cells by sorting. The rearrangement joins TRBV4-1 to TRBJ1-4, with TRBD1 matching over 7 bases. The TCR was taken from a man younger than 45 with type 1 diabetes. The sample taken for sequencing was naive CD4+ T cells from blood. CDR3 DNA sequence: TGCGCCAGCAGCCAAGGGGACAGAGCAACTAATGAAAAACTGTTTTTT. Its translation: CASSQGDRATNEKLFF.